A selection of T cell receptor beta chains follows, all from one sample in a study of blood T cell dynamics during melanoma immunotherapy. Sequencing used immunoSEQ multiplex PCR; TCRdb keeps in-frame clones, though not all of them. The data contain under 6,500 clones, roughly 82% of them singletons. The material was blood, obtained from a patient treated with checkpoint blockade. The receptor set was obtained from a human donor with melanoma. Some clones in this sample may be carry-over from other donors' samples. CDR3s include the opening cysteine and the closing phenylalanine or tryptophan. D genes are given only for firm matches. The size field is filled for only some rows; it gives once, few, many or a size class.

TGTGCCACCAGCAGAGAGGCGGCAGGTTTCTCCTACAATGAGCAGTTCTTC | CATSREAAGFSYNEQFF | NA | TRBJ2-1 | TRBV15 | NA | 17
TGTGCCAGCAGCTTAGTGATACCTCCCAATGAGCAGTTCTTC | CASSLVIPPNEQFF | NA | TRBJ2-1 | TRBV7-2 | NA | 14
TGTGCCTGGCGGGGGGGGAGGCGGGATGAGCAGTTCTTC | CAWRGGRRDEQFF | TRBD2 | TRBJ2-1 | TRBV30 | NA | 13
TGTGCCACCAGCAGAGGTTGGGATACCGCCTACAATGAGCAGTTCTTC | CATSRGWDTAYNEQFF | NA | TRBJ2-1 | TRBV15 | NA | 16
TGTGCCAGCATAAGGGACCGCAATCAGCCCCAGCATTTT | CASIRDRNQPQHF | NA | TRBJ1-5 | TRBV28 | NA | 13
TGTGCCAGCAGCTTGGGGGCAGGGGGGTACCAAGAGACCCAGTACTTC | CASSLGAGGYQETQYF | NA | TRBJ2-5 | TRBV5-4 | NA | 16
TGTGCCAGCAGCTTAGCGGGACAGGCCCCCAAGCAGTACTTC | CASSLAGQAPKQYF | TRBD1 | TRBJ2-7 | TRBV11-2 | NA | 14
TGTGCCAGCAGCAAAGTGGGGGGGGAAGAGACCCAGTACTTC | CASSKVGGEETQYF | NA | TRBJ2-5 | TRBV21-1 | NA | 14
TGTGCCAGCAGCTCCCCGGGACAGAGTAAGACTGAAGCTTTCTTT | CASSSPGQSKTEAFF | TRBD1 | TRBJ1-1 | TRBV7-9 | few | 15
TGTGCCAGCAGCGTAGACGGTAGCGGGGGACCCTACGAGCAGTACTTC | CASSVDGSGGPYEQYF | TRBD2 | TRBJ2-7 | TRBV9 | NA | 16
TGTGCCAGCAGTGCACCCCGTCAGGGAAGGTATAATTCACCCCTCCACTTT | CASSAPRQGRYNSPLHF | NA | TRBJ1-6 | TRBV9 | NA | 17
TGTGCCAGCAGTAGGAGGGGAAGGGACAAAGAGACCCAGTACTTC | CASSRRGRDKETQYF | NA | TRBJ2-5 | TRBV6-1 | once | 15
TGTGCCAGCAGCTTGGGACCCAATGGCGGGGAGCTGTTTTTT | CASSLGPNGGELFF | NA | TRBJ2-2 | TRBV5-5 | once | 14
TGTGCCATCAGTGAGTCCGGATCAACTAATGAAAAACTGTTTTTT | CAISESGSTNEKLFF | NA | TRBJ1-4 | TRBV10-3 | NA | 15
TGTGCCACCACAGGTTTGCAAAGCTCCTACGAGCAGTACTTC | CATTGLQSSYEQYF | NA | TRBJ2-7 | TRBV10-3 | NA | 14
TGTGCCAGCAGCTTAGCGCAGGTTGTAGCGGGGGGGCAGAGTGAGCAGTTCTTC | CASSLAQVVAGGQSEQFF | TRBD2 | TRBJ2-1 | TRBV7-8 | NA | 18
TGTGCCAGCAGTTTAAGGCCGGGAAAGTACCAAGAGACCCAGTACTTC | CASSLRPGKYQETQYF | NA | TRBJ2-5 | TRBV27 | NA | 16
TGTGCCAGCAGCCCCGTAGACAGACTAGCCAAAAACATTCAGTACTTC | CASSPVDRLAKNIQYF | NA | TRBJ2-4 | TRBV11-1 | NA | 16
TGTGCCAGCAGTGGCCCCAAGGGGCGGGGGGGCACCAACACCGGGGAGCTGTTTTTT | CASSGPKGRGGTNTGELFF | TRBD2 | TRBJ2-2 | TRBV6-1 | NA | 19
TGTGCCAGCAGCCAGGCCCCACTGCGGGGTGAAAAACTGTTTTTT | CASSQAPLRGEKLFF | NA | TRBJ1-4 | TRBV7-2 | NA | 15
TGTGCCAGCAGCGCGGGACAGGACTCCTATGGCTACACCTTC | CASSAGQDSYGYTF | TRBD1 | TRBJ1-2 | TRBV6-4 | NA | 14
TGTGCCAGCGTACTTGGGCCCATGGGGACTAATGAAAAACTGTTTTTT | CASVLGPMGTNEKLFF | NA | TRBJ1-4 | TRBV2 | NA | 16
TGTGCCAGCAGCTTAAGGGATAGCACAGATACGCAGTATTTT | CASSLRDSTDTQYF | NA | TRBJ2-3 | TRBV7-3 | once | 14
TGTGCCAGCAGCTTACCCGGGCCTCCGTTCTTC | CASSLPGPPFF | NA | TRBJ2-1 | TRBV7-9 | NA | 11
TGTGCCTGGAGTGCGGGACACCAAAGCTCTGGAAACACCATATATTTT | CAWSAGHQSSGNTIYF | NA | TRBJ1-3 | TRBV30 | NA | 16
TGTGCCAGCGGACAGGAAAGCTATGGCTACACCTTC | CASGQESYGYTF | TRBD1 | TRBJ1-2 | TRBV11-2 | NA | 12
TGTGCCAGCAGCAATTGGGGCAGGATTCACGAGCAGTACTTC | CASSNWGRIHEQYF | NA | TRBJ2-7 | TRBV21-1 | NA | 14
TGTGCCAGCAGCTTGGGGGGCGCTAGCGGGATTAGAACCGGGGAGCTGTTTTTT | CASSLGGASGIRTGELFF | TRBD2 | TRBJ2-2 | TRBV5-4 | NA | 18
TGTGCCTGGAGCCTGGCTGGGAACAATTCACCCCTCCACTTT | CAWSLAGNNSPLHF | NA | TRBJ1-6 | TRBV30 | NA | 14